Shown below are 20 T cell receptor beta chains from a single sample sequenced in a study of beta chain features in type 1 diabetes. Regarding the study as a whole: All four CD4+ subsets of Type 1 diabetes patients contained TCRB CDR3s that were moderately but significantly shorter.

These receptors are not linked to any known antigen. Expressed TCRB transcripts got sequenced, as all isolated RNA was reverse transcribed. Measured with immunoSEQ multiplex PCR; TCRdb has only the in-frame clones, and not every one. The sample lists about 710,000 clones; around 15% were seen once. The sample comprised naive CD4+ T cells from blood. Every receptor here comes from a young man with type 1 diabetes.

This clone appeared a few times. The chain recombines TRBV30 with TRBJ2-3, with TRBD2 as a possible D gene (5 bases). Germline values: CDR1 GTSNPN, CDR2 SVGIG (reference sequence). This CDR3 is 15 amino acids long. The V gene lost 3 bases and the J gene lost 0 bases, with 13 bases spanning the gap. CDR3 in amino acids: CAWRGEISSTDTQYF. In DNA, the CDR3 is TGTGCCTGGAGGGGAGAGATTTCTAGCACAGATACGCAGTATTTT.

V and J are TRBV14 and TRBJ2-5, with D possibly being TRBD1 or TRBD2 (5 bases each). The CDR3 consists of 16 residues. Germline V gene lookup returns CDR1 SGHDN and CDR2 FVKESK. Trimming cost V 1 base and J 4 bases, with 16 bases left between them. CDR3 DNA: TGTGCCAGCAGCCAAGGGGGCGCGGGCATGGGAGAGACCCAGTACTTC. Its protein is CASSQGGAGMGETQYF.

The chain joins TRBV9 to TRBJ1-1, with D perhaps TRBD1 (5 bases). Germline V CDR1 and CDR2: SGDLS, YYNGEE. This CDR3 has 13 residues. Trimming removed 4 bases from V and 5 bases from J, with 12 bases in between. The CDR3 region is CASSLGGGTEAFF. The CDR3 nucleotides are TGTGCCAGCAGCCTGGGGGGAGGGACTGAAGCTTTCTTT.

The table lists this clone with a few counts. The chain uses TRBV5-5 and TRBJ2-3; D is uncertain. Deletions cut 2 bases from V and 4 bases from J, with 8 bases between. The germline CDR1 and CDR2 sequences are SGHKS and YYEKEE (reference sequence). The CDR3 sequence is 13 residues long. CDR3 in amino acids: CASSFTGADTQYF. CDR3 sequence (DNA): TGTGCCAGCAGCTTCACTGGAGCAGATACGCAGTATTTT.

The CDR3 loop is CATSRGGSSAGGETQYF. CDR3 DNA sequence: TGTGCCACCAGCAGAGGAGGTTCCTCGGCGGGGGGAGAGACCCAGTACTTC. V gene TRBV15 combines with J gene TRBJ2-5, with 8 nucleotides matching TRBD2. Trimming took 1 base from V and 4 from J; bases not matched to a gene: 11. The CDR3 sequence is 17 residues long. Germline assignment: CDR1 LNHNV and CDR2 YYDKDF (reference sequence).

The chain uses TRBV9 and TRBJ2-2, with D possibly being TRBD1 (6 bases). CDR1 and CDR2 from the germline V gene are SGDLS and YYNGEE. The V gene lost 0 bases and the J gene lost 4 bases, with 22 bases spanning the gap. CDR3 size: 19 residues. DNA of the CDR3: TGTGCCAGCAGCGTAGCTACAGGGCGGGTGATTATGCGCACCGGGGAGCTGTTTTTT. The encoded protein is CASSVATGRVIMRTGELFF.

The chain joins TRBV7-2 to TRBJ1-1; 7 positions agree with TRBD1. After removal of 3 bases from V and 1 base from J, the junction contained 11 bases not matched to a gene. The CDR3 covers 17 residues. Germline V lookup: CDR1 SGHTA, CDR2 FQGNSA. This CDR3 reads CASSLSVRTGANTEAFF. The CDR3 nucleotides are TGTGCCAGCAGCTTGTCCGTCAGGACAGGAGCGAACACTGAAGCTTTCTTT.

The CDR3 DNA sequence: TGTGCCAGCACCACGACAGGGGGCTTTAATCAGCCCCAGCATTTT. Its protein product is CASTTTGGFNQPQHF. V usage is TRBV6-6 and J usage is TRBJ1-5; 10 positions agree with TRBD1. The CDR3 consists of 15 residues. In germline, CDR1 is MNHNY, CDR2 SVGAGI (reference sequence). Trimming cost V 7 bases and J 4 bases; bases outside gene matches: 7.

A single count supports this clone. The chain uses TRBV5-4 and TRBJ1-2; 8 nucleotides align to TRBD1. Germline loops: CDR1 SGHNT, CDR2 YYREEE (reference sequence). With 4 bases clipped from V and 5 bases from J, the junction kept 10 bases outside the gene matches. The CDR3 covers 15 residues. The CDR3 DNA reads as TGTGCCAGCAGCAGGAAGGACAGGGAGGTATATGGCTACACCTTC. Translated: CASSRKDREVYGYTF.

The chain employs TRBV14 and TRBJ2-2; no definite D call. Trimming pared 3 bases from V and 2 bases from J, leaving 7 bases between. Germline assignment: CDR1 SGHDN and CDR2 FVKESK. This CDR3 spans 14 amino acids. CDR3 residues: CASSHTYNTGELFF. In DNA, the CDR3 is TGTGCCAGCAGCCACACTTATAACACCGGGGAGCTGTTTTTT.

This clone was found a few times. CDR3 amino acids: CASSPLTRRNEQFF. The DNA for the CDR3 is TGTGCCAGCAGCCCCCTGACCCGACGTAATGAGCAGTTCTTC. The chain is built from TRBV11-1 and TRBJ2-1; no definite D call. Germline V lookup: CDR1 SGHAT, CDR2 FQDESV (reference sequence). This CDR3 contains 14 residues. V gave up 5 bases and J gave up 7 bases, with 15 bases separating them.

This clone has more than one count but fewer than ten. This specimen includes other DNA sequences encoding the same CDR3. The V gene is TRBV5-1, the J gene TRBJ2-3; 8 bases are shared with TRBD1. The CDR3 sequence is 14 residues long. V trimming: 0 bases; J trimming: 4 bases; junction bases outside the gene matches: 1. Germline CDR1 SGHRS, CDR2 YFSETQ. For the CDR3, the DNA is TGCGCCAGCAGCTTGGGACAGGGGTCAGATACGCAGTATTTT. Translating gives CASSLGQGSDTQYF. Together with reference TRBV5-1 and TRBJ2-3, the CDR3 gives the full variable domain: KAGVTQTPRYLIKTRGQQVTLSCSPISGHRSVSWYQQTPGQGLQFLFEYFSETQRNKGNFPGRFSGRQFSNSRSEMNVSTLELGDSALYLCASSLGQGSDTQYFGPGTRLTVL.

This chain uses TRBV6-5 with TRBJ2-5; 7 bases agree with TRBD2. Germline V gives CDR1 MNHEY, CDR2 SVGAGI. There are 15 residues in the CDR3. V dropped 2 bases and J dropped 4; count of bases not matched to a gene: 7. The CDR3 nucleotides are TGTGCCAGCAGTTACCATGTTCCGGGGGGAGAGACCCAGTACTTC. Amino acids: CASSYHVPGGETQYF.

The chain uses TRBV5-1 and TRBJ1-4; D remains ambiguous. From germline, CDR1 is SGHRS and CDR2 YFSETQ. The CDR3 is 14 amino acids. V gave up 2 bases and J gave up 2 bases, with 7 bases separating them. CDR3 sequence (DNA): TGCGCCAGCAGCTTCCGGCCTACTAATGAAAAACTGTTTTTT. This encodes CASSFRPTNEKLFF.

This clone was seen more than once but under ten times. V usage is TRBV4-1 and J usage is TRBJ2-7, with 12 bases that match TRBD2. This CDR3 has 14 amino acids. J was trimmed by 2 bases and V by 4 bases; bases with no gene match: 0. Germline V CDR1 and CDR2: MGHRA, YSYEKL. The DNA of the CDR3 is TGCGCCAGCAGCCGGACTAGCGGGGCCTACGAGCAGTACTTC. Protein: CASSRTSGAYEQYF.

This clone was counted only a few times. This chain connects TRBV5-1 to TRBJ2-2, with D unresolved. V was clipped by 6 bases and J by 4 bases, with 10 bases between them. Germline V gene lookup returns CDR1 SGHRS and CDR2 YFSETQ. This CDR3 has 13 residues. The CDR3 sequence: CASTALGTGELFF. CDR3 DNA: TGCGCCAGCACCGCCCTGGGCACCGGGGAGCTGTTTTTT.

This clone was seen only a few times. The rearrangement joins TRBV18 to TRBJ2-5; TRBD2 matches at 11 bases. This CDR3 comprises 16 residues. V lost 6 bases to trimming and J lost 2 bases; unmatched junction nucleotides: 8. Germline V gives CDR1 KGHSH, CDR2 LQKENI. CDR3 sequence: CASSLGLAENQETQYF. The CDR3 DNA reads TGTGCCAGCTCCTTGGGACTAGCGGAAAATCAAGAGACCCAGTACTTC.

This clone occurred a few times. The chain couples TRBV29-1 to TRBJ1-2, with TRBD1 matching 10 bases. The CDR3 consists of 16 residues. The V gene's germline CDR1 is SQVTM and CDR2 ANQGSEA. V was clipped by 6 bases and J by 4 bases; unmatched bases: 14. The CDR3 is CSVSRQGADLSYGYTF. CDR3 bases: TGCAGCGTGAGCCGACAGGGGGCAGATTTGAGCTATGGCTACACCTTC.

V gene TRBV9 combines with J gene TRBJ2-7, with 10 positions matching TRBD1. The ends lost 4 bases at V and 2 bases at J; junction bases unmatched: 12. The CDR3 contains 17 residues. Germline CDR1 SGDLS, CDR2 YYNGEE. The CDR3 region has the DNA TGTGCCAGCAGCTCGCCCTTGGGACAGGGGTCCGCCTACGAGCAGTACTTC. Amino acid sequence: CASSSPLGQGSAYEQYF. Together with reference TRBV9 and TRBJ2-7, the CDR3 gives the full variable domain: DSGVTQTPKHLITATGQRVTLRCSPRSGDLSVYWYQQSLDQGLQFLIQYYNGEERAKGNILERFSAQQFPDLHSELNLSSLELGDSALYFCASSSPLGQGSAYEQYFGPGTRLTVT.

A few counts support this clone. Other DNA sequences in the same sample also yield this CDR3. The chain uses TRBV7-9 and TRBJ2-1; 10 nucleotides line up with TRBD2. The CDR3 extends over 17 amino acids. Germline V lookup: CDR1 SEHNR, CDR2 FQNEAQ (reference sequence). The V gene end was trimmed by 3 bases and the J gene end by 0 bases; junction bases not matched to a gene: 5. The CDR3 protein is CASSLGVAGGSYNEQFF. The CDR3, as DNA: TGTGCCAGCAGCTTGGGAGTAGCGGGGGGCTCCTACAATGAGCAGTTCTTC.